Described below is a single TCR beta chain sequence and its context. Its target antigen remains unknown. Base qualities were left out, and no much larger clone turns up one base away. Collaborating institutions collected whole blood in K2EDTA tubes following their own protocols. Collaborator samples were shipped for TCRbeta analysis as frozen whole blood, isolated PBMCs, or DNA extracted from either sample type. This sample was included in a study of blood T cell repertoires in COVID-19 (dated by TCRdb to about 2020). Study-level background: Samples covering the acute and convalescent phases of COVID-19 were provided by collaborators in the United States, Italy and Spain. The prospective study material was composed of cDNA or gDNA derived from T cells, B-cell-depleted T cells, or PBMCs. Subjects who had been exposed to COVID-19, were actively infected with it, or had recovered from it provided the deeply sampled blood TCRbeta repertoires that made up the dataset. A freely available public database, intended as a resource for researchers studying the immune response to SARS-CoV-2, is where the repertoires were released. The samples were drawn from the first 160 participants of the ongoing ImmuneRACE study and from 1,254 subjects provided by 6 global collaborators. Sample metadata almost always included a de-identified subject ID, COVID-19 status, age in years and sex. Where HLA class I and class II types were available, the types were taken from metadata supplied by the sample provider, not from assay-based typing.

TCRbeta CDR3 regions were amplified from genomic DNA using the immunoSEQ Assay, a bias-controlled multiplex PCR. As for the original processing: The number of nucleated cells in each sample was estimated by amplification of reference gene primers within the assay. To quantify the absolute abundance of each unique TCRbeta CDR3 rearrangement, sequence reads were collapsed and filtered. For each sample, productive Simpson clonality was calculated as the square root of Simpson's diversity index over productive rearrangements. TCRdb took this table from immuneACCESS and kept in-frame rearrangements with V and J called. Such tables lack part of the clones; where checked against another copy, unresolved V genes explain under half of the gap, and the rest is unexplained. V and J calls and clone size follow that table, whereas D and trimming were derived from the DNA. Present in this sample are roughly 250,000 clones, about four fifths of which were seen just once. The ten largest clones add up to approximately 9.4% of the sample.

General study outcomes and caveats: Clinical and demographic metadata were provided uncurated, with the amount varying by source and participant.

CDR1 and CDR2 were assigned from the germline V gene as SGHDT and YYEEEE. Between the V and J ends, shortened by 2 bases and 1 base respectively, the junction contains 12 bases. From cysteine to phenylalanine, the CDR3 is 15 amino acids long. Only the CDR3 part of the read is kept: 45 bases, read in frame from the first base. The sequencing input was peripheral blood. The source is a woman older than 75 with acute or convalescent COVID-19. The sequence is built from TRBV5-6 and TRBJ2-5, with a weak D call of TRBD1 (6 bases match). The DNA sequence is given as TGTGCCAGCAGCTTTCCTGGGACAACCCAAGAGACCCAGTACTTC. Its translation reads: CASSFPGTTQETQYF.